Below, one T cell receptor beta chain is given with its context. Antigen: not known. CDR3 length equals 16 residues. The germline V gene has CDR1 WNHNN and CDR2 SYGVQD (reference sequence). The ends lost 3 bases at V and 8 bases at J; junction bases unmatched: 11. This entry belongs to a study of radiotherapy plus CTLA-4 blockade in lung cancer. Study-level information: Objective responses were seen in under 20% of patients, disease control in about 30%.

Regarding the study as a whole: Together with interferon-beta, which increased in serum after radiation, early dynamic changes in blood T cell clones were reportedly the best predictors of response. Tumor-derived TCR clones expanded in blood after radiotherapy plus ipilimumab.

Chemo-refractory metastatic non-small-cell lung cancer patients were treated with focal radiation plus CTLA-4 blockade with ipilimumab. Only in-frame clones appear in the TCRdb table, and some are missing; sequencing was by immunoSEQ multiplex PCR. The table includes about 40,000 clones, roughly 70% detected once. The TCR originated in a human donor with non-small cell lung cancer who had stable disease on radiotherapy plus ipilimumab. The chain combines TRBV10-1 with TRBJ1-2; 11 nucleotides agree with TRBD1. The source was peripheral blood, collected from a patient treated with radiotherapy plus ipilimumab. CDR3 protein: CASSDSGTGGSKGYTF. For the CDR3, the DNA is TGCGCCAGCAGTGACTCCGGGACAGGGGGATCGAAAGGCTACACCTTC.